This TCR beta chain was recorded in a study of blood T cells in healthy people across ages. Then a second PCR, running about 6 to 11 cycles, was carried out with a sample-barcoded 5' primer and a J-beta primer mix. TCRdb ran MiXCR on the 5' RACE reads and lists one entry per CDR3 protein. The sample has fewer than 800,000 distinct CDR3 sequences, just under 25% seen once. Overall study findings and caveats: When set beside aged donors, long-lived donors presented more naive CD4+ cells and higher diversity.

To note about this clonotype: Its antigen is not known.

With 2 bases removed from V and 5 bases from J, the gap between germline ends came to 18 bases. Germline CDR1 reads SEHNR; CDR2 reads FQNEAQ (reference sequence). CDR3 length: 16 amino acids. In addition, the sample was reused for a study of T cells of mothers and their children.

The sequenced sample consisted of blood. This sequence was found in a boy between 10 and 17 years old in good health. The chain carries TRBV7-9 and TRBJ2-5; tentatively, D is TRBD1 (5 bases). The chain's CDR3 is CASSLKGIRVQETQYF. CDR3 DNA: TGTGCCAGCAGCTTAAAAGGAATCAGGGTCCAGGAGACCCAGTACTTC.